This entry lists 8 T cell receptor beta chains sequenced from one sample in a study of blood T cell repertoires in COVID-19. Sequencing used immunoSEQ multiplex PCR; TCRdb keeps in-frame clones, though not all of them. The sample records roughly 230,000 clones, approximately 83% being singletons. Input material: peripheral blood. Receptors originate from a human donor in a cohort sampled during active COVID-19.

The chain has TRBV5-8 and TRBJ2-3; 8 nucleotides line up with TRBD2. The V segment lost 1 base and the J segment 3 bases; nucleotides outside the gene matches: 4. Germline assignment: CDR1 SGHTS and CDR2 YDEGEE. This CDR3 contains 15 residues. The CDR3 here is CASSLYLAGTDTQYF. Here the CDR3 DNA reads TGTGCCAGCAGCTTGTATTTAGCGGGGACAGATACGCAGTATTTT.

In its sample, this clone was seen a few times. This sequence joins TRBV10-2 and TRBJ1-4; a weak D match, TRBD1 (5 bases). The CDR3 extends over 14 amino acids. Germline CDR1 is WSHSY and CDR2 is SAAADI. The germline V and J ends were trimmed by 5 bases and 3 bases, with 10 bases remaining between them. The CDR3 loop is CASSKPGSNEKLFF. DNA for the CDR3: TGCGCCAGCAGTAAGCCAGGGTCTAATGAAAAACTGTTTTTT.

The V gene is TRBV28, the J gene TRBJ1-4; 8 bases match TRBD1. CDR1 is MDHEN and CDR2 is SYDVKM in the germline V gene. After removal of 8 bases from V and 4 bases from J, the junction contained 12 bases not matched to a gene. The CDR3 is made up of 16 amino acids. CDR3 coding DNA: TGTGCCAGCGCACCGACAGGGGTCCGGGGTAATGAAAAACTGTTTTTT. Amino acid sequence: CASAPTGVRGNEKLFF.

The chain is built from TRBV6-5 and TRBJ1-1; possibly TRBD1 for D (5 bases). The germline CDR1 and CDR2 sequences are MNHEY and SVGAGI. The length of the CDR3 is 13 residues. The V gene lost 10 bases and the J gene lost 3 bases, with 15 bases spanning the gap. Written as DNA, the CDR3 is TGTGCCACCCTTCAGGGAAGAGACACTGAAGCTTTCTTT. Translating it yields CATLQGRDTEAFF.

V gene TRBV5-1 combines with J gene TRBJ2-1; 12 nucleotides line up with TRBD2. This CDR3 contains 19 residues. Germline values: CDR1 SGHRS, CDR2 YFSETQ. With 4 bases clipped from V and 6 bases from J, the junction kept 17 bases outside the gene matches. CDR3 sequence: CASSRTGLAGGPGTNEQFF. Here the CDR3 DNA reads TGCGCCAGCAGCCGAACGGGGCTAGCGGGAGGGCCCGGGACCAATGAGCAGTTCTTC.

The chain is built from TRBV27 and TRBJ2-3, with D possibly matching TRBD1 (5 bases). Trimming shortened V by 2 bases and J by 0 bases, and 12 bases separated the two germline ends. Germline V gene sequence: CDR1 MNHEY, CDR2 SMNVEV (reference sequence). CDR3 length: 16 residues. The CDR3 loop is CASSLRQTSSTDTQYF. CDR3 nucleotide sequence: TGTGCCAGCAGTTTACGACAGACTTCTAGCACAGATACGCAGTATTTT.

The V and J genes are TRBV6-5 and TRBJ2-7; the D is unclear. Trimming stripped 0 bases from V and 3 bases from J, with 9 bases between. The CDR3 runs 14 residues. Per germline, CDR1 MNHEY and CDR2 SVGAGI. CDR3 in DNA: TGTGCCAGCAGTTACTCGATCAACGGCTACGAGCAGTACTTC. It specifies CASSYSINGYEQYF.

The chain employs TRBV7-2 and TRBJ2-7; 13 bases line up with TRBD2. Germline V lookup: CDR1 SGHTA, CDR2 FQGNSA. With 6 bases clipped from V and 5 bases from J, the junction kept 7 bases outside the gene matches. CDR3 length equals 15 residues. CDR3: CASSSGLAGANEQYF. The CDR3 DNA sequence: TGTGCCAGCAGTTCCGGACTAGCGGGAGCTAACGAGCAGTACTTC.